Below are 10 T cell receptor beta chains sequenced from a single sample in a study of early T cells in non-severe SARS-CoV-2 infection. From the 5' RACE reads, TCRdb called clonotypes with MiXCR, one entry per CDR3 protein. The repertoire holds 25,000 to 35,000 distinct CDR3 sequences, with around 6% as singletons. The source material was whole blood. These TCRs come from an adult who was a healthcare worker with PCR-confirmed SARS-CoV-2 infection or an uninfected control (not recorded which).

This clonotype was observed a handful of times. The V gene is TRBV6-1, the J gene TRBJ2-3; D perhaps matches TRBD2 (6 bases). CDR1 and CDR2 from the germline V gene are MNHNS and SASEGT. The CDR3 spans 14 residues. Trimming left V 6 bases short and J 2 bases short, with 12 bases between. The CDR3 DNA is TGTGCCAGCAGGGAGGCGGGGTTCACAGATACGCAGTATTTT. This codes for CASREAGFTDTQYF.

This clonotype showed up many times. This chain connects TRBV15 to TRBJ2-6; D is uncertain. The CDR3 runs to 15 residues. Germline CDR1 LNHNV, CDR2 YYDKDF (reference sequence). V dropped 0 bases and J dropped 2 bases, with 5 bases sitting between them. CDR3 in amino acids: CATSREKAGANVLTF. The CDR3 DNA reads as TGTGCCACCAGCAGAGAGAAGGCTGGGGCCAACGTCCTGACTTTC.

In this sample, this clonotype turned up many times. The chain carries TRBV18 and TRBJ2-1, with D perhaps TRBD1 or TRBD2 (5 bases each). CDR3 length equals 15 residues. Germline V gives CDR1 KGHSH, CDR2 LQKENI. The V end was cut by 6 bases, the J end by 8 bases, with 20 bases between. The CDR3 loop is CASSRLGTDYDEQFF. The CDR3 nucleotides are TGTGCCAGCTCCCGCTTAGGGACGGATTATGATGAGCAGTTCTTC.

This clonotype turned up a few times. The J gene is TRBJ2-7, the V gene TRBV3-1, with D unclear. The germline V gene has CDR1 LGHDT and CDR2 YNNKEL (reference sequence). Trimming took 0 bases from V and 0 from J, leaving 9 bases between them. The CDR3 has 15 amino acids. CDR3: CASSQDRLTSYEQYF. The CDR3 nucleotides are TGTGCCAGCAGCCAAGATCGCTTGACCTCCTACGAGCAGTACTTC.

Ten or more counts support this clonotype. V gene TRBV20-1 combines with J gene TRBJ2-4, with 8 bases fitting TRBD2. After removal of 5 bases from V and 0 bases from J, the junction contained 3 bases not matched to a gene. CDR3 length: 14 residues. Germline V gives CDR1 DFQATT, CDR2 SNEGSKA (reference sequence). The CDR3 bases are TGCAGTGCTGATCTAGCGGGAGCCAAAAACATTCAGTACTTC. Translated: CSADLAGAKNIQYF.

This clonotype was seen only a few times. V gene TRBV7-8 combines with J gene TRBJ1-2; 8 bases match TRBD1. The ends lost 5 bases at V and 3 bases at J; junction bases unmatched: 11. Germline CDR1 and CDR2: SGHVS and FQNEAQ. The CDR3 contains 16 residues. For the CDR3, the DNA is TGTGCCAGCAGCCCCCAGGGGGCGCGAACCTACTATGGCTACACCTTC. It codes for CASSPQGARTYYGYTF.

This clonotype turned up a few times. The CDR3 DNA is TGTGCCAGCAGTCCCCAGAGCTCCTACAATGAGCAGTTCTTC. Amino acid sequence: CASSPQSSYNEQFF. V gene TRBV27 combines with J gene TRBJ2-1; no reliable D call. V gave up 5 bases and J gave up 0 bases, with 8 bases separating them. Germline V gene lookup returns CDR1 MNHEY and CDR2 SMNVEV (reference sequence). The CDR3 is 14 amino acids.

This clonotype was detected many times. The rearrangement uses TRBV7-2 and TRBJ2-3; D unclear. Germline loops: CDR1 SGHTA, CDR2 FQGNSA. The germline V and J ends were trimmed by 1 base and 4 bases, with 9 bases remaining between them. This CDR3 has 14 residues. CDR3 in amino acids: CASSLDDVADTQYF. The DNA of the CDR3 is TGTGCCAGCAGCTTAGACGACGTGGCAGATACGCAGTATTTT. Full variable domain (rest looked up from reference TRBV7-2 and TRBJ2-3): GAGVSQSPSNKVTEKGKDVELRCDPISGHTALYWYRQSLGQGLEFLIYFQGNSAPDKSGLPSDRFSAERTGGSVSTLTIQRTQQEDSAVYLCASSLDDVADTQYFGPGTRLTVL.

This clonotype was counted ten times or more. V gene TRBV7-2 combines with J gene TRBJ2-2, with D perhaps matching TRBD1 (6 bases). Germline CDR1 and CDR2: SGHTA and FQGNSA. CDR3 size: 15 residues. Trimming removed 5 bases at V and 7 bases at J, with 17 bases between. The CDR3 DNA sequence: TGTGCCAGCAGCCTTACTCCAGGGGTAAACGGGGAGCTGTTTTTT. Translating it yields CASSLTPGVNGELFF.

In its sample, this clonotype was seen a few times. The CDR3: CASSELTQGFGETQYF. In DNA, the CDR3 is TGCGCCAGCAGTGAATTGACACAGGGATTCGGCGAGACCCAGTACTTC. V gene TRBV10-1 combines with J gene TRBJ2-5, with D possibly matching TRBD1 (6 bases). Trimming removed 3 bases from V and 5 bases from J, with 19 bases in between. Germline V lookup: CDR1 WNHNN, CDR2 SYGVQD (reference sequence). The CDR3 contains 16 residues.